This T cell receptor beta chain was profiled in a study of CD8+CD57+ T cells in acquired aplastic anemia. The CDR3 is 15 amino acids. The germline CDR1 and CDR2 sequences are MDHEN and SYDVKM. The trim removed 6 bases at V and 6 bases at J, leaving 4 bases unmatched. Whoever was chosen for sequencing had shown CD8+CD57+ cell expansion by flow cytometry. Genomic DNA served as template for TCR beta VDJ and CDR3 profiling. MiXCR, run by TCRdb on the reads, gives a single entry per CDR3 protein. The sample contains around 180,000 distinct CDR3 sequences, about 50% of which appear only once. This clonotype has a handful of counts.

The genes are TRBV28 and TRBJ2-2, with 13 positions matching TRBD2. Sequencing was performed on sorted CD4+, CD8+, or CD8+CD57+ T cells (not recorded which) from PBMCs. The receptor's source is a human donor with aplastic anemia. The CDR3 sequence is CASRRLAGGPGELFF. The CDR3 DNA reads TGTGCCAGCAGACGACTAGCGGGGGGTCCCGGGGAGCTGTTTTTT.